This is a list of T cell receptor beta chains from one sample in a study of response to subunit inactivated influenza vaccine. From the RT-PCR reads, TCRdb called clonotypes with MiXCR, one entry per CDR3 protein. This table has approximately 730,000 distinct CDR3 sequences, around 13% appearing once. The specimen was PBMCs from blood, collected approximately 15 days before vaccination. These receptors originate from a man aged 45-60 years who received an inactivated influenza vaccine. Each CDR3 is given with its conserved first and last residue. The D gene is left open where the match is weak. The size of a clone is reported for some rows only, either as once, few or many, or as a class for expanded clones.

J gene,V gene,clone size,D gene,CDR3 protein,CDR3 DNA
TRBJ2-7,TRBV4-2,few,TRBD2,CASSQGLAVYEQYF,TGTGCCAGCAGTCAAGGACTAGCAGTCTACGAGCAGTACTTC
TRBJ2-5,TRBV5-1,.,.,CASSLWQGKETQYF,TGCGCCAGCAGCTTGTGGCAGGGGAAAGAGACCCAGTACTTC
TRBJ1-4,TRBV29-1,.,.,CSVDAGAGEKLFF,TGCAGCGTTGATGCAGGGGCTGGTGAAAAACTGTTTTTT
TRBJ2-2,TRBV12-3/TRBV12-4,many,.,CASSLRAVTGELFF,TGTGCCAGCAGTTTACGGGCGGTTACCGGGGAGCTGTTTTTT
TRBJ2-7,TRBV20-1,.,.,CSASYGFPNYEQYF,TGCAGTGCTAGTTATGGCTTTCCCAACTACGAGCAGTACTTC
TRBJ2-2,TRBV29-1,.,TRBD1,CSVKAGTAYTGELFF,TGCAGCGTGAAGGCCGGGACAGCCTACACCGGGGAGCTGTTTTTT
TRBJ1-2,TRBV3-1,many,.,CASSHGLGGYTF,TGTGCCAGCAGCCACGGCTTGGGGGGCTACACCTTC
TRBJ2-1,TRBV7-6,few,TRBD2,CASRRTLAASYNEQFF,TGTGCCAGCAGGCGCACACTAGCGGCCTCCTACAATGAGCAGTTCTTC
TRBJ1-3,TRBV25-1,few,.,CASSAEGGTSGNTIYF,TGTGCCAGCAGTGCCGAGGGGGGAACTTCTGGAAACACCATATATTTT
TRBJ2-4,TRBV5-1,.,TRBD1,CASSFGTGGVLIGDIQYF,TGCGCCAGCAGCTTCGGGACAGGGGGTGTATTAATTGGGGACATTCAGTACTTC
TRBJ2-5,TRBV28,few,TRBD1,CATSDTGGETQYF,TGTGCCACCAGTGACACAGGGGGAGAGACCCAGTACTTT
TRBJ2-2,TRBV4-2,few,TRBD2,CASSQGPNGGDTGELFF,TGTGCCAGCAGCCAAGGACCCAACGGGGGGGACACCGGGGAGCTGTTTTTT
TRBJ2-3,TRBV12-3/TRBV12-4,.,.,CASREQSTSTDTQYF,TGTGCCAGCAGGGAACAGTCCACTAGCACAGATACGCAGTATTTT
TRBJ1-5,TRBV10-3,.,.,CATSAVSNQPQHF,TGTGCCACCTCGGCAGTTAGCAATCAGCCCCAGCATTTT
TRBJ2-5,TRBV2,few,.,CASRTEQETQYF,TGTGCCAGCCGCACGGAGCAAGAGACCCAGTACTTC
TRBJ2-1,TRBV12-3/TRBV12-4,few,.,CASTERRLHNEQFF,TGTGCCAGCACCGAGCGAAGGCTCCACAATGAGCAGTTCTTC
TRBJ2-2,TRBV14,.,TRBD1,CASSQDPWDRFTGELFF,TGTGCCAGCAGCCAAGATCCATGGGACAGATTCACCGGGGAGCTGTTTTTT
TRBJ2-1,TRBV5-5,few,.,CASSLAVGRGAYNEQFF,TGTGCCAGCAGCTTGGCCGTCGGCAGAGGGGCCTACAATGAGCAGTTCTTC
TRBJ2-7,TRBV15,.,.,CATSSFRREQYF,TGTGCCACCAGCAGCTTTAGGAGGGAGCAGTACTTC
TRBJ2-5,TRBV4-2,.,.,CASSPRVIQETQYF,TGTGCCAGCAGCCCCAGGGTTATCCAAGAGACCCAGTACTTC
TRBJ1-2,TRBV12-3/TRBV12-4,many,TRBD1,CASSFHGQGHSNYGYTF,TGTGCCAGCAGTTTCCATGGACAGGGGCACTCTAACTATGGCTACACCTTC
TRBJ2-7,TRBV7-2,.,TRBD2,CASSLDGTSRRQYF,TGTGCCAGCAGCTTAGATGGGACTAGCAGGCGGCAGTACTTC
TRBJ2-3,TRBV5-1,.,.,CASSSAPGADTQYF,TGCGCCAGCAGCTCGGCTCCGGGGGCAGATACGCAGTATTTT
TRBJ2-2,TRBV7-2,.,.,CASSLPTENTGELFF,TGTGCCAGCAGCTTACCCACAGAGAACACCGGGGAGCTGTTTTTT
TRBJ2-1,TRBV5-1,few,TRBD1,CASSLVQGAYNEQFF,TGCGCCAGCAGCTTGGTTCAGGGGGCCTACAATGAGCAGTTCTTC
TRBJ2-2,TRBV12-3/TRBV12-4,few,.,CASSPLGGVTGELFF,TGTGCCAGCAGTCCCCTGGGGGGCGTCACCGGGGAGCTGTTTTTT
TRBJ2-7,TRBV12-3/TRBV12-4,many,TRBD2,CASSFAGGDEQYF,TGTGCCAGCAGTTTTGCGGGAGGCGACGAGCAGTACTTC
TRBJ2-7,TRBV11-2,few,TRBD1,CASSLATIRGHEQYF,TGTGCCAGCAGCTTAGCTACCATCAGGGGGCACGAGCAGTACTTC
TRBJ2-5,TRBV18,many,.,CASSSTGRQETQYF,TGTGCCAGCTCGTCGACAGGGAGGCAAGAGACCCAGTACTTC
TRBJ2-1,TRBV11-1,many,TRBD2,CASSLRALAGGPVGNEQFF,TGTGCCAGCAGCTTACGTGCTCTAGCGGGAGGGCCAGTGGGAAATGAGCAGTTCTTC
TRBJ2-1,TRBV29-1,.,.,CSVEIPFPYNEQFF,TGCAGCGTTGAGATCCCCTTCCCCTACAATGAGCAGTTCTTC
TRBJ2-1,TRBV7-6,few,TRBD1,CASSLYGRWDSYNEQFF,TGTGCCAGCAGCTTATATGGTCGCTGGGACAGTTACAATGAGCAGTTCTTC
TRBJ2-2,TRBV5-1,many,.,CASKDGSAGELFF,TGCGCCAGCAAGGACGGGAGCGCCGGGGAGCTGTTTTTT